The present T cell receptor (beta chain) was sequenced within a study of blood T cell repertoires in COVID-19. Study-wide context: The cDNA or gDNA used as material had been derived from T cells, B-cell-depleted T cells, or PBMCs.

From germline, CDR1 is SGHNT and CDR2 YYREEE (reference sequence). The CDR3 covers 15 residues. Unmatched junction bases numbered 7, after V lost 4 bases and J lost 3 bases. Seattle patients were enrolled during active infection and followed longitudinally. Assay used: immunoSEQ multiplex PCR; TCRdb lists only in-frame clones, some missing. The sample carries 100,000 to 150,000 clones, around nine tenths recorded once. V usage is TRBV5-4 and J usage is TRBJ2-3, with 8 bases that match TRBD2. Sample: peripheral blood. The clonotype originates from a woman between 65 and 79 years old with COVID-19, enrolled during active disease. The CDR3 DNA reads TGTGCCAGCAGCCCGGGGGGGATACTAACAGATACGCAGTATTTT. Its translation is CASSPGGILTDTQYF. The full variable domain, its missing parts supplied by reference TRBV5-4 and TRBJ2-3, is ETGVTQSPTHLIKTRGQQVTLRCSSQSGHNTVSWYQQALGQGPQFIFQYYREEENGRGNFPPRFSGLQFPNYSSELNVNALELDDSALYLCASSPGGILTDTQYFGPGTRLTVL.